Following are 16 T cell receptor beta chains from one sample sequenced in a study of blood T cell repertoires in COVID-19. Sequenced by immunoSEQ multiplex PCR; TCRdb stores in-frame clones only, minus some. The data show 95,000 to 150,000 clones, with roughly 90% seen just once and approximately 1.1% held by the top ten. The sample was peripheral blood. Receptors were obtained from an elderly woman with acute or convalescent COVID-19.

J is TRBJ2-3 and V is TRBV6-6; 7 bases match TRBD1. This CDR3 contains 15 residues. V trimming: 3 bases; J trimming: 3 bases; junction bases outside the gene matches: 6. The germline V gene has CDR1 MNHNY and CDR2 SVGAGI (reference sequence). The CDR3 region is CASSYSGRGTDTQYF. The DNA for the CDR3 is TGTGCCAGCAGTTATTCCGGCAGGGGGACAGATACGCAGTATTTT.

The rearrangement uses TRBV6-5 and TRBJ2-7; 10 positions agree with TRBD1. Germline V gene lookup returns CDR1 MNHEY and CDR2 SVGAGI. CDR3 length: 15 residues. Unmatched junction bases numbered 8, after V lost 5 bases and J lost 4 bases. The DNA of the CDR3 is TGTGCCAGCAGTACCCGGGACAGGGGAAATTACGAGCAGTACTTC. This translates into CASSTRDRGNYEQYF.

The rearrangement links TRBV15 to TRBJ1-1; 9 bases match TRBD1. The V gene end was trimmed by 0 bases and the J gene end by 7 bases; junction bases not matched to a gene: 3. Germline loops: CDR1 LNHNV, CDR2 YYDKDF (reference sequence). The CDR3 covers 14 residues. CDR3 sequence reads: CATSREGTGNEAFF. The CDR3 DNA sequence: TGTGCCACCAGCAGAGAGGGGACAGGGAATGAAGCTTTCTTT. Full variable domain (missing parts from reference TRBV15 and TRBJ1-1): DAMVIQNPRYQVTQFGKPVTLSCSQTLNHNVMYWYQQKSSQAPKLLFHYYDKDFNNEADTPDNFQSRRPNTSFCFLDIRSPGLGDTAMYLCATSREGTGNEAFFGQGTRLTVV.

The rearrangement links TRBV18 to TRBJ1-2; no clear D. CDR3 size: 14 residues. Trimming removed 5 bases from V and 7 bases from J, with 17 bases in between. The germline V gene encodes CDR1 KGHSH and CDR2 LQKENI. The DNA for the CDR3 is TGTGCCAGCTCAGAGTATAGCTCGCGGGGTGGCTACACCTTC. This gives the protein CASSEYSSRGGYTF.

This clone was counted once. V gene TRBV3-1 (or the pseudogene TRBV3-2) combines with J gene TRBJ1-1, with TRBD1 as a possible D gene (5 bases). The CDR3 contains 14 residues. Trimming pared 1 base from V and 5 bases from J, leaving 11 bases between. Looked up from germline, CDR1 is LGHDT and CDR2 is YNNKEL (reference sequence). CDR3 protein: CASSQVGGSTEAFF. CDR3 DNA: TGTGCCAGCAGCCAAGTCGGGGGGAGTACTGAAGCTTTCTTT.

The chain recombines TRBV5-5 with TRBJ1-2; weak D call: TRBD1 (5 bases). The CDR3 loop spans 15 amino acids. Germline V CDR1 and CDR2: SGHKS, YYEKEE (reference sequence). Trimming removed 0 bases at V and 6 bases at J, with 15 bases between. The CDR3 loop is CASSLEAGKGHGYTF. CDR3 coding DNA: TGTGCCAGCAGCTTGGAGGCAGGGAAGGGCCATGGCTACACCTTC.

The rearrangement links TRBV6-5 to TRBJ1-4; tentatively, D is TRBD1 (5 bases). The ends were cut back, 9 bases at V and 4 bases at J, with 18 bases in the middle. Germline loops: CDR1 MNHEY, CDR2 SVGAGI. The CDR3 extends over 15 amino acids. CDR3 coding DNA: TGTGCCAGTACCGGATCGACAGATTATAATGAAAAACTGTTTTTT. This translates into CASTGSTDYNEKLFF.

The CDR3 bases are TGTGCCAGCTCACCAACTAGCGGGAGTACCTACAATGAGCAGTTCTTC. It encodes CASSPTSGSTYNEQFF. The gene calls are TRBV18 and TRBJ2-1; 11 nucleotides agree with TRBD2. The junction had 2 bases not matched to a gene; V was cut back by 2 bases and J by 2 bases. This CDR3 contains 16 residues. Germline assignment: CDR1 KGHSH and CDR2 LQKENI.

The V and J genes are TRBV7-3 and TRBJ1-1; 11 bases match TRBD1. There are 14 residues in the CDR3. V shed 5 bases and J 4 bases; nucleotides not matched to a gene: 3. The germline CDR1 and CDR2 sequences are SGHTA and FQGTGA. The chain's CDR3 is CASSPGQGVTEAFF. In DNA, the CDR3 is TGTGCCAGCAGCCCGGGACAGGGGGTCACTGAAGCTTTCTTT.

This clone appeared a few times. CDR3 loop: CASSARQGEKGYTF. The DNA of the CDR3 is TGTGCCAGCAGCGCAAGACAGGGAGAGAAGGGCTACACCTTC. This chain uses TRBV3-1 (or the pseudogene TRBV3-2) with TRBJ1-2; 7 bases match TRBD1. This CDR3 has 14 amino acids. The V gene end was trimmed by 5 bases and the J gene end by 8 bases; junction bases not matched to a gene: 11. Germline CDR1 reads LGHDT; CDR2 reads YNNKEL (reference sequence).

In DNA form, the CDR3 reads TGTGCCAGCTCTTGGACAGGGGATACAGATACGCAGTATTTT. It is translated as CASSWTGDTDTQYF. The chain recombines TRBV18 with TRBJ2-3; 9 bases line up with TRBD1. This CDR3 spans 14 amino acids. Trimming cost V 6 bases and J 3 bases; bases outside gene matches: 4. In germline, CDR1 is KGHSH, CDR2 LQKENI.

This chain joins TRBV11-2 and TRBJ2-3; 7 bases are a match to TRBD2. J was trimmed by 2 bases and V by 1 base; bases with no gene match: 6. The CDR3 has 16 amino acids. The germline V gene encodes CDR1 SGHAT and CDR2 FQNNGV. CDR3 DNA: TGTGCCAGCAGCTTAGGTGGGGCGGGAGTCACAGATACGCAGTATTTT. It yields the protein CASSLGGAGVTDTQYF.

This sequence joins TRBV6-2 or TRBV6-3 and TRBJ1-6; no definite D call. Between the trimmed V and J ends, which lost 3 bases and 8 bases, there was a span of 11 bases. This CDR3 region has 14 residues. The germline gives CDR1 MNHEY, CDR2 SVGEGT. The CDR3 loop is CASSYGLKDSPLHF. CDR3 nucleotides: TGTGCCAGCAGTTATGGACTCAAGGATTCACCCCTCCACTTT.

This clone was recorded once. The chain joins TRBV2 to TRBJ2-5, with D possibly matching TRBD1 (6 bases). Germline loops: CDR1 SNHLY, CDR2 FYNNEI. The V end lost 7 bases, the J end lost 7 bases, and 16 bases lay between the germline ends. The CDR3 runs 13 residues. CDR3 coding DNA: TGTGCCAGCACCCCAGGCAGGGGTCGGACCCAGTACTTC. It specifies CASTPGRGRTQYF.

The genes are TRBV6-2 or TRBV6-3 and TRBJ2-7, with D perhaps matching TRBD1 (6 bases). Germline CDR1 and CDR2: MNHEY and SVGEGT. This CDR3 has 13 residues. V lost 5 bases and J 3 bases, leaving 11 bases between the germline ends. CDR3 DNA sequence: TGTGCCAGCAGTCCCGACAGGTACTACGAGCAGTACTTC. It translates to CASSPDRYYEQYF.

V and J are TRBV5-4 and TRBJ2-4; 9 nucleotides match TRBD1. The ends lost 3 bases at V and 1 base at J; junction bases unmatched: 11. From germline, CDR1 is SGHNT and CDR2 YYREEE (reference sequence). The CDR3 loop spans 18 amino acids. This CDR3 is CASSSLRGQGGAKNIQYF. CDR3 coding DNA: TGTGCCAGCAGCTCTCTACGGGGACAGGGAGGCGCCAAAAACATTCAGTACTTC.